The T cell receptor (beta chain) under discussion was sequenced for a study of CD8+ T cells in alopecia areata. Alopecia areata patients had lesional scalp punch biopsies and peripheral blood taken from them. Sequencing templates came from extracted RNA that was reverse transcribed into cDNA. The table came from immunoSEQ multiplex PCR; TCRdb's copy has only in-frame clones and leaves some out. Among 95,000 to 150,000 clones listed, 45% to 50% were seen once. From germline, CDR1 is SGHAT and CDR2 FQNNGV. V was cut by 5 bases and J by 1 base, with 12 bases left in between. This CDR3 is 14 amino acids long.

The chain recombines TRBV11-2 with TRBJ2-7; no firm D call. The TCR was taken from a human donor with alopecia areata. The sample comprised NKG2D-low CD8+ T cells sorted from blood. The DNA of the CDR3 is TGTGCCAGCAGCCTTGGCAGTGGGTCCTACGAGCAGTACTTC. This translates into CASSLGSGSYEQYF.